This T cell receptor (beta chain) was profiled in a study of T cells expressing NK-cell markers. Overall study: Sequencing covered eight donors, seven HCMV-seropositive and one seronegative. The study's findings and limits: In four donors, dominant clonotypes made up 28.3-60.1% of CD3+CD56-NKG2C+ cells. A range of about 1.0-8% of CD8+ T cells consisted of dominant NKG2C+ clonotypes in about six donors.

Making the TCR beta cDNA relied on 5'RACE template switching with UMIs. From the 5' RACE reads, TCRdb lists one entry per CDR3 protein and no DNA. The sample has 450,000 to 600,000 distinct CDR3 sequences, and its top ten clones hold under 4.5%. To note about this clonotype: The antigen is undetermined.

CDR1 and CDR2 from the germline V gene are SEHNR and FQNEAQ (reference sequence). The CDR3 is made up of 12 amino acids. The sequence came from a young man in good health. Sequencing was done on a sample of blood T cells: a sorted CD56 or NKG2C T cell subset, CD4+ or CD8+ T cells, or bulk PBMC T cells (not recorded which). V and J are TRBV7-9 and TRBJ2-5. The CDR3 region is CASSVTGETQYF.